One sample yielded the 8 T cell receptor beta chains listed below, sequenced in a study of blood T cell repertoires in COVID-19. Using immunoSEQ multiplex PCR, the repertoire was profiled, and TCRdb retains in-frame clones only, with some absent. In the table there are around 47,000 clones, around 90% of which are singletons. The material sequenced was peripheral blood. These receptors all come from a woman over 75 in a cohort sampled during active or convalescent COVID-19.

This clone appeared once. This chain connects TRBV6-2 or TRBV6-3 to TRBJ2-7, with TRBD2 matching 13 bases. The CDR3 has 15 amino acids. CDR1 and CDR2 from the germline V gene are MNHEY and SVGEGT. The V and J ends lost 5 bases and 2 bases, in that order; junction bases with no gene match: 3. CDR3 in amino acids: CASSGTSGTPYEQYF. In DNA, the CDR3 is TGTGCCAGCAGTGGGACTAGCGGGACCCCCTACGAGCAGTACTTC.

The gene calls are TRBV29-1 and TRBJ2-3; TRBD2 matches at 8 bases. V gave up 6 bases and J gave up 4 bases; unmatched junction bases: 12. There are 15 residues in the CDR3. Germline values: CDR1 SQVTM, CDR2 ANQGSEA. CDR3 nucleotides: TGCAGCGTCCTTGGGACTAGGGCAACGGCAGATACGCAGTATTTT. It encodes CSVLGTRATADTQYF.

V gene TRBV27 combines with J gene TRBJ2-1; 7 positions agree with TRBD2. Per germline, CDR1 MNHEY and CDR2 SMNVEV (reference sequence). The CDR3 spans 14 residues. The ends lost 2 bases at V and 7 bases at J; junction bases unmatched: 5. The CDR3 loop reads CASSLVSSGNEQFF. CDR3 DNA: TGTGCCAGCAGTTTAGTGAGTAGCGGGAATGAGCAGTTCTTC.

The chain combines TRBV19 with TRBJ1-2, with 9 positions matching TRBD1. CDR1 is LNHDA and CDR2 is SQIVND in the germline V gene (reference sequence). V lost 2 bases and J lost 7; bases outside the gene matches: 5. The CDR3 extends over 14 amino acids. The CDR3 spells CASSITGGAGGYTF. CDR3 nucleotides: TGTGCCAGTAGTATAACAGGGGGCGCAGGTGGCTACACCTTC.

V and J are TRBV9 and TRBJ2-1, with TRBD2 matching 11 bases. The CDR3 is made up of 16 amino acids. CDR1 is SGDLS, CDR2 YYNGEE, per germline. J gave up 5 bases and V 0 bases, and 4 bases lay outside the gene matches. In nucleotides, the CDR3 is TGTGCCAGCAGCGTAGGGACTAGCGGGCTTAACAATGAGCAGTTCTTC. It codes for CASSVGTSGLNNEQFF.

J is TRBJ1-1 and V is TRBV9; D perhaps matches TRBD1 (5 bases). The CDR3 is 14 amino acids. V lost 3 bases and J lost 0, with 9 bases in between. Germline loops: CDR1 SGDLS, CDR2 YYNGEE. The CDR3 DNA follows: TGTGCCAGCAGCGCGGCGACAGTGAACACTGAAGCTTTCTTT. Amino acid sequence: CASSAATVNTEAFF.

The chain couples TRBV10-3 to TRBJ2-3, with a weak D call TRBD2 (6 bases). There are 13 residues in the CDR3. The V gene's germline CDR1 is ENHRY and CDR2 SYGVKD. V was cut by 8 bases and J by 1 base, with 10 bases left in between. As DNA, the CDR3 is TGTGCCATCTCCGGGAGTGGCACAGATACGCAGTATTTT. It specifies CAISGSGTDTQYF.

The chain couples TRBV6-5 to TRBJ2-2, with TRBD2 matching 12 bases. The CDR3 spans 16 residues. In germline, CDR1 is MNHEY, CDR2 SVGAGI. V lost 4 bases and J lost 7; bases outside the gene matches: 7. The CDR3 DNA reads TGTGCCAGCAGTTTTTCTAGCGGGAGGGTGGTCGGGGAGCTGTTTTTT. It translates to CASSFSSGRVVGELFF.